The clone carrying this TCR beta chain has only one observation. As originally analysed: From ImmunoSEQ came sequences covering only the junction and carrying no quality scores, so filtering differed. The data were produced by immunoSEQ multiplex PCR, yet TCRdb's version contains in-frame clones alone and is incomplete. The V and J calls and clone size were taken over from that table, and D and trimming were inferred from the DNA. This repertoire shows hundreds of thousands of clones, more than 95% found once; its top ten account for around 0.058%. These data come from a study of shared clonotypes between healthy human individuals. CDR1 and CDR2 (germline): MDHEN, SYDVKM. The CDR3 totals 16 residues. Trimming removed 4 bases from V and 9 bases from J; junction bases left unmatched: 12.

This chain links TRBV28 with TRBJ2-1; 10 nucleotides line up with TRBD2. Sequencing was done on a sample of naive CD4+ T cells sorted from blood. The subset: CD45RA+ positively selected. The receptor was isolated from a woman aged 30 to 39 in good health. The CDR3, as DNA: TGTGCCAGCAGTTCCACCCCTAGCGGGAGTGAACGTGAGCAGTTCTTC. Protein product: CASSSTPSGSEREQFF.